This TCR beta chain was profiled in a study of blood T cell repertoires in COVID-19. Turning to the study itself: The analysed material was cDNA or gDNA that came from T cells, B-cell-depleted T cells, or PBMCs.

The study recruited people aged roughly 18 to 100 years across approximately 24 US areas. Recovered status in Cohort 3 required two negative PCRs, clearance, or symptom resolution. Germline V CDR1 and CDR2: SGDLS, YYNGEE. V dropped 0 bases and J dropped 2 bases, with 12 bases sitting between them. The CDR3 is 17 amino acids. In the original processing: Reference gene primer amplification in the assay estimated nucleated cell counts. The table came from immunoSEQ multiplex PCR; TCRdb's copy has only in-frame clones and leaves some out. V and J calls and clone size are given by that table; D and trimming were obtained from the DNA. The sample includes about 230,000 clones, roughly 85% of them seen just once.

The chain combines TRBV9 with TRBJ2-6, with a tentative D call TRBD2 (6 bases). This sequence originates from a man younger than 45 who had recovered from COVID-19. The source material was PBMCs or T cells enriched from blood (not recorded which). CDR3 coding DNA: TGTGCCAGCAGCGTAGGGGAAGGGAGGACTGGGGCCAACGTCCTGACTTTC. It yields the protein CASSVGEGRTGANVLTF.